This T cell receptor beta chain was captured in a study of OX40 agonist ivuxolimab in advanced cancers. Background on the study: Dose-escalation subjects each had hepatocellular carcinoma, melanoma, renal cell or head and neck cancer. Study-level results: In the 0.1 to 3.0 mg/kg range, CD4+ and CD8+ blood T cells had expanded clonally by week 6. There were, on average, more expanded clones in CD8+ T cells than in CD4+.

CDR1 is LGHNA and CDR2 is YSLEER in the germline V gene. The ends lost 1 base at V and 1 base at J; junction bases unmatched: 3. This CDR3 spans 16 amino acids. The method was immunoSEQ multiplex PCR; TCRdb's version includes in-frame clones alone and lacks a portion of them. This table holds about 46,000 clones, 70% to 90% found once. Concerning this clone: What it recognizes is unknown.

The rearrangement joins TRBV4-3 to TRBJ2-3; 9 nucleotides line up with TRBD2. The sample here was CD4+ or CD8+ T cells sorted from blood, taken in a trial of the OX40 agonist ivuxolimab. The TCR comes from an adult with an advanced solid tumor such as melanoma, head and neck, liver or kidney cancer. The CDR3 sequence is CASSQGASGGTDTQYF. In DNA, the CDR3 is TGCGCCAGCAGCCAAGGGGCTAGCGGGGGCACAGATACGCAGTATTTT.